A selection of T cell receptor beta chains follows, all from one sample in a study of CD8+CD57+ T cells in acquired aplastic anemia. A single record per CDR3 protein comes from TCRdb applying MiXCR to the reads. Of just over 200,000 distinct CDR3 sequences listed, 65% are singletons. The sample consisted of sorted CD4+, CD8+, or CD8+CD57+ T cells (not recorded which) from PBMCs. The receptors were gathered from a human donor with aplastic anemia. Both conserved end residues are part of each CDR3. D genes are given only for firm matches. Clone size, where shown, is once, few, many, or a class for clones that have expanded.

>NA|NA|TRBV7-6|TRBJ1-6
CASSPSAGENSPLHF
TGTGCCAGCAGCCCTAGCGCAGGGGAGAATTCACCCCTCCACTTT
>NA|TRBD1|TRBV24-1|TRBJ2-1
CATSDHGTGHRNNEQFF
TGTGCCACCAGTGACCACGGGACAGGGCACCGGAACAATGAGCAGTTCTTC
>many|TRBD2|TRBV9|TRBJ2-5
CASSVTSGQETQYF
TGTGCCAGCAGCGTTACTAGCGGCCAAGAGACCCAGTACTTC
>NA|NA|TRBV6-4|TRBJ2-7
CASSGGPSHGEQYF
TGTGCCAGCAGTGGGGGCCCTAGCCACGGCGAGCAGTACTTC
>NA|NA|TRBV12-3/TRBV12-4|TRBJ2-7
CASSLGDPGDEQYF
TGTGCCAGCAGTTTAGGGGACCCCGGGGACGAGCAGTACTTC
>once|TRBD1|TRBV7-3|TRBJ1-1
CATKQGLKNTEAFF
TGTGCCACCAAACAGGGGTTGAAGAACACTGAAGCTTTCTTT
>NA|TRBD2|TRBV10-2|TRBJ2-1
CASSSGTSGINGQFF
TGCGCCAGCAGTTCAGGGACTAGCGGGATTAATGGGCAGTTCTTC
>once|TRBD2|TRBV7-2|TRBJ2-7
CASSGTVAGGRHEQYF
TGTGCCAGCAGCGGAACCGTAGCGGGAGGAAGGCACGAGCAGTACTTC
>NA|NA|TRBV7-9|TRBJ1-4
CASSQERRAAEKLFF
TGTGCCAGCAGCCAAGAACGCAGGGCCGCGGAAAAACTGTTTTTT
>NA|NA|TRBV7-9|TRBJ2-3
CASSFTETDTQYF
TGTGCCAGCAGCTTTACCGAGACAGATACGCAGTATTTT
>NA|NA|TRBV2|TRBJ2-6
CASSRAGAIGANVLTF
TGTGCCAGCAGCCGCGCTGGGGCCATTGGGGCCAACGTCCTGACTTTC
>NA|NA|TRBV7-3|TRBJ2-2
CASREGGGRNTGELFF
TGTGCCAGCAGGGAGGGAGGGGGCCGGAACACCGGGGAGCTGTTTTTT
>NA|TRBD2|TRBV10-2|TRBJ2-1
CASSEFEKRGNNEQFF
TGCGCCAGCAGTGAATTTGAGAAGCGGGGGAACAATGAGCAGTTCTTC
>many|NA|TRBV3-1|TRBJ1-1
CASSPPGHMNTEAFF
TGTGCCAGCAGCCCCCCGGGACATATGAACACTGAAGCTTTCTTT
>NA|NA|TRBV3-1|TRBJ1-6
CASSQGTRNSPLHF
TGTGCCAGCAGCCAGGGGACAAGGAATTCACCCCTCCACTTT
>NA|TRBD1|TRBV7-9|TRBJ1-2
CASSPTGTGLTWDTF
TGTGCCAGCAGCCCGACCGGGACAGGGCTAACTTGGGACACCTTC
>NA|NA|TRBV7-8|TRBJ1-2
CASSLAGTGYTF
TGTGCCAGCAGCTTAGCGGGGACTGGCTACACCTTC
>NA|NA|TRBV25-1|TRBJ2-7
CASSEYFYEQYF
TGTGCCAGCAGTGAATACTTCTACGAGCAGTACTTC
>NA|NA|TRBV7-9|TRBJ2-3
CASSALLVEQQYF
TGTGCCAGCAGCGCCCTACTAGTGGAACAGCAGTATTTT
>NA|TRBD2|TRBV10-1|TRBJ2-7
CASSETSAVYEQYF
TGCGCCAGCAGTGAGACTAGCGCCGTCTACGAGCAGTACTTC
>NA|TRBD1|TRBV24-1|TRBJ2-1
CATSDRTGGTNEQFF
TGTGCCACCAGTGATAGGACAGGGGGCACCAATGAGCAGTTCTTC
>NA|NA|TRBV7-8|TRBJ2-5
CASSPYHGEETQYF
TGTGCCAGCAGCCCGTACCATGGAGAAGAGACCCAGTACTTC
>NA|NA|TRBV20-1|TRBJ2-1
CSASRREQFF
TGCAGTGCTAGTCGGCGGGAGCAGTTCTTC
>few|NA|TRBV20-1|TRBJ2-7
CSARGTFGREQYF
TGCAGTGCTAGAGGGACATTCGGGCGCGAGCAGTACTTC
>NA|NA|TRBV29-1|TRBJ1-1
CSVNSGGTEAFF
TGCAGCGTTAACTCCGGCGGCACTGAAGCTTTCTTT
>NA|NA|TRBV5-1|TRBJ1-4
CASRRTWGDEKLFF
TGCGCCAGCAGGCGTACTTGGGGGGATGAAAAACTGTTTTTT
>NA|NA|TRBV10-2|TRBJ1-4
CASSEQGGEKLFF
TGCGCCAGCAGTGAACAGGGCGGGGAAAAACTGTTTTTT
>NA|TRBD2|TRBV20-1|TRBJ2-1
CSARTGTSGYNEQFF
TGCAGTGCTAGAACCGGGACTAGCGGCTACAATGAGCAGTTCTTC
>NA|TRBD1|TRBV25-1|TRBJ2-5
CASRHKGAAETQYF
TGTGCCAGCAGACATAAGGGGGCCGCGGAGACCCAGTACTTC
>few|TRBD2|TRBV11-2|TRBJ2-1
CASSLAGGPGNEQFF
TGTGCCAGCAGCTTAGCGGGGGGGCCCGGCAATGAGCAGTTCTTC
>NA|NA|TRBV6-5|TRBJ2-7
CACSNYEQYF
TGTGCCTGTAGCAATTACGAGCAGTACTTC
>NA|TRBD1|TRBV5-1|TRBJ2-7
CASSLFATGDAYEQYF
TGCGCCAGCAGCTTGTTCGCGACAGGGGACGCCTACGAGCAGTACTTC
>NA|TRBD2|TRBV7-9|TRBJ2-1
CASSLSGVGNEQFF
TGTGCCAGCAGCTTGAGCGGGGTAGGCAATGAGCAGTTCTTC
>once|NA|TRBV7-9|TRBJ2-1
CASSPPGWNEQFF
TGTGCCAGCAGCCCCCCGGGCTGGAATGAGCAGTTCTTC
>NA|NA|TRBV7-2|TRBJ1-6
CASTGGNSPLHF
TGTGCCAGCACCGGCGGGAATTCACCCCTCCACTTT
>NA|NA|TRBV5-1|TRBJ1-3
CASSPDPTGLLGNTIYF
TGCGCCAGCAGCCCCGATCCAACAGGGTTATTAGGAAACACCATATATTTT
>few|NA|TRBV10-3|TRBJ2-2
CAIKEGSDTGELFF
TGTGCCATCAAGGAGGGCAGTGACACCGGGGAGCTGTTTTTT
>NA|TRBD1|TRBV5-1|TRBJ2-1
CASSLGGTGGSEQFF
TGCGCCAGCAGCTTGGGCGGGACAGGGGGCAGTGAGCAGTTCTTC
>once|TRBD2|TRBV11-3|TRBJ2-1
CASSLPSGVDNEQFF
TGTGCCAGCAGCTTACCTAGCGGGGTAGACAATGAGCAGTTCTTC
>few|NA|TRBV24-1|TRBJ1-2
CATRQGLGYGYTF
TGTGCCACCCGGCAGGGTCTGGGGTATGGCTACACCTTC
>few|NA|TRBV20-1|TRBJ1-2
CSALHTANYGYTF
TGCAGTGCCCTTCACACGGCTAACTATGGCTACACCTTC
>NA|TRBD1|TRBV2|TRBJ1-5
CASSGDRGGLPQHF
TGTGCCAGCAGTGGAGACAGGGGAGGATTGCCCCAGCATTTT
>NA|TRBD2|TRBV10-3|TRBJ2-3
CAISAGLGGGTDTQYF
TGTGCCATCAGTGCGGGACTAGGAGGCGGCACAGATACGCAGTATTTT
>NA|NA|TRBV2|TRBJ2-2
CASSDQQRPNTGELFF
TGTGCCAGCAGTGACCAACAGAGACCGAACACCGGGGAGCTGTTTTTT
>NA|NA|TRBV11-3|TRBJ1-1
CASSLASYTEAFF
TGTGCCAGCAGCTTAGCTTCGTACACTGAAGCTTTCTTT
>NA|TRBD1|TRBV10-3|TRBJ1-3
CAISESGTVKGNTIYF
TGTGCCATCAGTGAGTCTGGGACAGTGAAAGGAAACACCATATATTTT